This T cell receptor (beta chain) was profiled in a study of response to subunit inactivated influenza vaccine. MiXCR, run by TCRdb on the RT-PCR reads, gives a single entry per CDR3 protein. Among more than 250,000 distinct CDR3 sequences, about a fifth were seen once, and the ten largest hold about a tenth. Remarks on this clonotype: Its specificity is not known. At one end the junction does not follow the germline gene, possibly because of a read error.

This CDR3 is 14 amino acids long. Germline-derived CDR1 and CDR2 are MNHNS and SASEGT. Study findings and constraints: With each seasonal influenza vaccination, the authors suggested, few new T cells are recruited.

Here the sequenced sample was PBMCs from blood, taken about 19 months after vaccination. The clonotype originates from a man aged 50-75 years who received an inactivated influenza vaccine. The chain employs TRBV6-1 and TRBJ1-1; possible D gene TRBD1, 6 bases. The CDR3, as DNA: TGTGCCAGCAGCCGGATCCAGGGGAACACTGAACCTTTCTTT. It translates to CASSRIQGNTEPFF.